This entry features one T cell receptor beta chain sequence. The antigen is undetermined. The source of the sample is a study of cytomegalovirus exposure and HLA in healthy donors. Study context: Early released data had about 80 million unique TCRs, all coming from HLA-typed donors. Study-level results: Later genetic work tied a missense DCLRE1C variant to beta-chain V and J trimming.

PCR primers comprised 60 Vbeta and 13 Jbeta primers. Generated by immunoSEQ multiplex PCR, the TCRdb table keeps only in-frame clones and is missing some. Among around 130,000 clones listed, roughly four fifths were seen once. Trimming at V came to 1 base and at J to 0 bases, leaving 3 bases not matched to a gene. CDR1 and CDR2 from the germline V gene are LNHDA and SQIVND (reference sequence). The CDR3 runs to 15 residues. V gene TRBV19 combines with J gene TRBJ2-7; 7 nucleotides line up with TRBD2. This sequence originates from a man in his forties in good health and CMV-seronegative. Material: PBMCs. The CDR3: CASSIGGGNSYEQYF. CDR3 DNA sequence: TGTGCCAGTAGTATAGGGGGGGGAAACTCCTACGAGCAGTACTTC.